This note documents a single TCR beta chain sequence. The antigen is undetermined. CDR3 length equals 16 residues. With 2 bases clipped from V and 2 bases from J, the junction kept 9 bases outside the gene matches. Germline V gene sequence: CDR1 SGHDN, CDR2 FVKESK. This record comes from a study of regulatory T cells in long-lasting Graves disease. Notes on the study in general: Analysis covered peripheral blood alone, not thyroid tissue. The study found persistent patients shared more public clonotypes (over 2,500) than new patients (over 850).

Described time point: persistent/refractory GD, antithyroid drugs over 5 years with positive TRAb. PBMC-derived RNA was used for the TCR library. A blood draw put roughly 10 milliliters of peripheral blood into EDTA tubes. To make TCR beta libraries, researchers used iRepertoire HTBI primers and Arm-PCR of CDR3 regions. TCRdb re-analysed the multiplex PCR reads in MiXCR, keeping a single row per CDR3 protein. The table lists around 430,000 distinct CDR3 sequences, roughly 23% of them singletons. The sample was peripheral blood mononuclear cells (PBMCs), taken when the disease was refractory, from a patient treated with antithyroid drugs. The gene calls are TRBV14 and TRBJ2-7; 7 nucleotides match TRBD1. The receptor was derived from a female donor with Graves disease. The CDR3 region is CASSQFRTGATYEQYF. The CDR3 coding sequence is TGTGCCAGCAGCCAATTCCGGACAGGCGCAACCTACGAGCAGTACTTC.